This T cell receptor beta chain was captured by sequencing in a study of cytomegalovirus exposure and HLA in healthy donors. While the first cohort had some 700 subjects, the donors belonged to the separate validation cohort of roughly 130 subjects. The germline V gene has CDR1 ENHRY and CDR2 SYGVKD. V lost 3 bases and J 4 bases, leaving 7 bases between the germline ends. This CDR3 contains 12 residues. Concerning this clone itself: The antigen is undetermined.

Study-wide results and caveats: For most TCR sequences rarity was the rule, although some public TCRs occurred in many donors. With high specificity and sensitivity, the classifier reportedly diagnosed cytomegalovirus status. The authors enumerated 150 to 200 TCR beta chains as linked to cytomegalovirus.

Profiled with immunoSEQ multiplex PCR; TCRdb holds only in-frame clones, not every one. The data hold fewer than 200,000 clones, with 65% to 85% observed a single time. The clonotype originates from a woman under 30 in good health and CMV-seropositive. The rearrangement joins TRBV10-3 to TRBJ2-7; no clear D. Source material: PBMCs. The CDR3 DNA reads TGTGCCATCAGTGAAGAGAGGTACGAGCAGTACTTC. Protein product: CAISEERYEQYF.